This record concerns one T cell receptor beta chain sequence. The antigen remains undetermined. The record originates from a study of T cells expressing NK-cell markers. Study-level information: Source material for TCR beta repertoires consisted of sorted CD3+CD56+NKG2C+, CD3+CD56+NKG2C- and CD3+CD56-NKG2C+ T cells.

Study-wide findings and caveats: Whether expanded NKG2C+ T cell clones recognized HCMV stayed uncertain.

The length of the CDR3 is 16 residues. Looked up from germline, CDR1 is GTSNPN and CDR2 is SVGIG (reference sequence). No DNA is given; TCRdb re-called the 5' RACE reads and lists each CDR3 protein once. Recorded here are about 430,000 distinct CDR3 sequences; the top ten clones represent around 1.4%. This receptor was taken from a woman in her 50s in good health. The chain combines TRBV30 with TRBJ2-7; TCRdb selects TRBD1, and the lack of DNA leaves this call unchecked. The sample taken for sequencing was blood T cells: a sorted CD56 or NKG2C T cell subset, CD4+ or CD8+ T cells, or bulk PBMC T cells (not recorded which). This CDR3 is CAWRGTGGAGPLEQYF.